The T cell receptor (beta chain) under discussion was sequenced for a study of cytomegalovirus exposure and HLA in healthy donors. Background on the study: Early on, a data release was issued that held 85 million to 95 million unique TCRs from HLA-typed donors.

Notes on this clone: Its antigen remains unidentified.

Primers: 60 Vbeta forward and 13 Jbeta reverse. Sequencing used immunoSEQ multiplex PCR; TCRdb keeps in-frame clones, though not all of them. The sample table includes fewer than 150,000 clones. V shed 2 bases, J shed 4 bases, and the junction held 12 bases outside the gene matches. The CDR3 consists of 17 residues. Germline V gene data show CDR1 as SGDLS and CDR2 as YYNGEE. Study conclusions and caveats: There were about 160 TCR beta chains listed as cytomegalovirus-associated. Most observed TCR sequences were rare, whereas some public TCRs were detected in many donors. Links to common viral pathogens appeared, in a later analysis, for several of the most significant clusters.

Sequenced material: PBMCs. The source of this sequence is a woman aged 55-69 years in good health and CMV-seronegative. The chain has TRBV9 and TRBJ2-5; TRBD2 matches at 9 bases. The CDR3 DNA reads as TGTGCCAGCAGCGTTAATCTGGCGGGGGGGCCGTCAGAGACCCAGTACTTC. As protein: CASSVNLAGGPSETQYF.